The source of this T cell receptor (beta chain) is a study of cytomegalovirus exposure and HLA in healthy donors. Per the germline V gene, CDR1 is SGHTA and CDR2 is FQGNSA. The CDR3 sequence is 14 residues long. V lost 0 bases and J lost 6, with 11 bases in between. Using immunoSEQ multiplex PCR, the repertoire was profiled, and TCRdb retains in-frame clones only, with some absent. The data show tens of thousands of clones, nearly 98% seen once. The rearrangement joins TRBV7-2 to TRBJ1-2; the D gene is possibly TRBD1 (5 bases). The sequencing input was PBMCs. The clonotype was recovered from a woman aged 18-29 years in good health and CMV-seropositive. CDR3 nucleotide sequence: TGTGCCAGCAGCTTAGCCGGGGGTGGGAATGGCTACACCTTC. This sequence encodes CASSLAGGGNGYTF. The full variable domain, in which reference TRBV7-2 and TRBJ1-2 provide the parts outside the CDR3, is GAGVSQSPSNKVTEKGKDVELRCDPISGHTALYWYRQSLGQGLEFLIYFQGNSAPDKSGLPSDRFSAERTGGSVSTLTIQRTQQEDSAVYLCASSLAGGGNGYTFGSGTRLTVV.